The present T cell receptor beta chain was sequenced within a study of beta chain features in type 1 diabetes. Whole-study results and caveats: Here, the possible influence of HLA type (on TCRB rearrangement) remained unresolved. The study found that naive, central memory and Treg TCRB repertoires appeared more similar in patients than in healthy donors. Shorter templates might be favored by PCR, and equally so in patients and in controls. There were fewer insertions and more deletions at the VDJ junctions of type 1 diabetes patients.

CDR1 and CDR2 from the germline V gene are KGHSH and LQKENI. J lost 0 bases, V lost 0 bases, and 3 bases had no gene match. This CDR3 contains 17 residues. The investigators reverse transcribed all of the isolated RNA, so they sequenced expressed TCRB transcripts. Clones were sequenced by immunoSEQ multiplex PCR, and TCRdb holds only the in-frame ones, with some missing. The sample lists around 140,000 clones, under 11% occurring once. In its sample, this clone was seen a few times. Its antigen remains unknown. The source of this sequence is a man younger than 30 in good health. The material sequenced was naive CD4+ T cells from blood. This chain joins TRBV18 and TRBJ2-5, with TRBD1 matching 11 bases. The CDR3 nucleotides are TGTGCCAGCTCACCACCTCCGGGACAGGGGGACCAAGAGACCCAGTACTTC. It translates to CASSPPPGQGDQETQYF.